This T cell receptor (beta chain) was sequenced for a study of cytomegalovirus exposure and HLA in healthy donors. The PCR employed 60 Vbeta primers together with 13 Jbeta primers. In the original workflow: Later, some 75 million unique TCR beta chains were counted in an analysis, and around 11 million of them were shared. The protocol was immunoSEQ multiplex PCR, while the TCRdb copy is restricted to in-frame clones and leaves out a portion. V, J and clone size were drawn from that table, and D and trimming were deduced from the DNA. The data hold some 160,000 clones, with roughly 82% observed a single time. Concerning this clone: What it binds is not known.

Study-wide findings and caveats: The study found most TCR sequences rare, yet found some public TCRs in many donors. Among donors in an Asian-associated ancestry cluster, a later analysis reportedly found fewer N-insertions than the approximately 700-donor mean. Association of 15,000 to 20,000 TCR beta sequences with HLA alleles was found at 0.05 false discovery rate in a later analysis.

Sequencing used PBMCs. The receptor's source is a man aged 50 to 59 in good health and CMV-seropositive.

The CDR3 bases are TGTGCCAGCAGCCAAGCGGGGGGACACATTCAGTACTTC. This translates into CASSQAGGHIQYF. The chain couples TRBV14 to TRBJ2-4; 7 bases are a match to TRBD2. The CDR3 has 13 amino acids. Germline values: CDR1 SGHDN, CDR2 FVKESK. With V trimmed by 1 base and J by 8 bases, 2 bases remained unmatched. Filled out from reference TRBV14 and TRBJ2-4, the complete variable domain reads EAGVTQFPSHSVIEKGQTVTLRCDPISGHDNLYWYRRVMGKEIKFLLHFVKESKQDESGMPNNRFLAERTGGTYSTLKVQPAELEDSGVYFCASSQAGGHIQYFGAGTRLSVL.